The 23 T cell receptor beta chains reported below all come from one sample, sequenced in a study of tumor T cells in aggressive B-cell lymphoma. The table came from immunoSEQ multiplex PCR; TCRdb's copy has only in-frame clones and leaves some out. The sample consists of roughly 3,000 clones, around 90% of them appearing once. The specimen was tumor tissue. The receptor set was obtained from an adult with diffuse large B cell lymphoma.

The chain joins TRBV5-1 to TRBJ1-5; 8 positions agree with TRBD1. The length of the CDR3 is 14 residues. CDR1 is SGHRS, CDR2 YFSETQ, per germline. After removal of 4 bases from V and 4 bases from J, the junction contained 4 bases not matched to a gene. The CDR3 coding sequence is TGCGCCAGCAGCCTGGACAGGGTAAATCAGCCCCAGCATTTT. It specifies CASSLDRVNQPQHF.

The rearrangement joins TRBV5-4 to TRBJ2-2; 10 bases are shared with TRBD1. CDR1 is SGHNT, CDR2 YYREEE, per germline (reference sequence). Germline trimming cut 4 bases from V and 4 bases from J; bases unmatched to any gene: 7. The CDR3 runs 16 residues. This CDR3 is CASSLPGQGFTGELFF. The DNA for the CDR3 is TGTGCCAGCAGCCTGCCGGGACAGGGGTTCACCGGGGAGCTGTTTTTT.

This clone has just one count. J is TRBJ1-5 and V is TRBV30, with D possibly being TRBD1 (6 bases). The CDR3 extends over 13 amino acids. Germline-derived CDR1 and CDR2 are GTSNPN and SVGIG (reference sequence). The V end lost 4 bases, the J end lost 4 bases, and 11 bases lay between the germline ends. CDR3 DNA sequence: TGTGCCTGGACGGGACACAGGAATCAGCCCCAGCATTTT. Protein: CAWTGHRNQPQHF.

V and J are TRBV7-8 and TRBJ2-7, with D maybe TRBD1 (5 bases). Germline values: CDR1 SGHVS, CDR2 FQNEAQ. Trimming removed 1 base at V and 0 bases at J, with 10 bases between. The CDR3 length is 15 residues. The CDR3 DNA follows: TGTGCCAGCAGCTTAGTGTTAGGGGACTCCTACGAGCAGTACTTC. The encoded protein is CASSLVLGDSYEQYF. Full variable domain (outside the CDR3, taken from reference TRBV7-8 and TRBJ2-7): GAGVSQSPRYKVAKRGQDVALRCDPISGHVSLFWYQQALGQGPEFLTYFQNEAQLDKSGLPSDRFFAERPEGSVSTLKIQRTQQEDSAVYLCASSLVLGDSYEQYFGPGTRLTVT.

The chain uses TRBV30 and TRBJ2-3, with a possible D match to TRBD2 (6 bases). Trimming removed 7 bases from V and 6 bases from J, with 11 bases in between. The CDR3 loop spans 11 amino acids. CDR1 and CDR2 from the germline V gene are GTSNPN and SVGIG (reference sequence). The CDR3 bases are TGTGCCTCAGGGAGGATGGATACGCAGTATTTT. Its protein is CASGRMDTQYF. Looking up the rest from reference TRBV30 and TRBJ2-3 gives the full variable domain: SQTIHQWPATLVQPVGSPLSLECTVEGTSNPNLYWYRQAAGRGLQLLFYSVGIGQISSEVPQNLSASRPQDRQFILSSKKLLLSDSGFYLCASGRMDTQYFGPGTRLTVL.

As regards this clone: Within the sample, other DNA sequences also encode this same CDR3. The chain recombines TRBV5-6 with TRBJ2-5; D is ambiguous. Trimming left V 4 bases short and J 4 bases short, with 11 bases between. This CDR3 spans 13 amino acids. The V gene's germline CDR1 is SGHDT and CDR2 YYEEEE. The CDR3 is CASSRVPRETQYF. DNA for the CDR3: TGTGCCAGCAGCCGTGTCCCGCGAGAGACCCAGTACTTC.

With respect to this clone: The junction differs from germline at one of its ends, possibly a read error. The V call is TRBV6-1, the J call TRBJ2-5; 7 bases match TRBD2. The CDR3 sequence is 15 residues long. CDR1 MNHNS and CDR2 SASEGT come from the germline V gene. The CDR3: CASSEAVGRYETQHF. The CDR3 DNA follows: TGTGCCAGCAGTGAAGCGGTCGGGAGGTACGAGACCCAGCACTTC.

This sequence joins TRBV30 and TRBJ1-4; 7 nucleotides line up with TRBD1. The CDR3 sequence is 12 residues long. Germline V lookup: CDR1 GTSNPN, CDR2 SVGIG (reference sequence). J lost 6 bases, V lost 7 bases, and 5 bases had no gene match. The DNA of the CDR3 is TGTGCCTACGACAGGGACGATGAAAAACTGTTTTTT. Protein: CAYDRDDEKLFF.

The chain is built from TRBV6-5 and TRBJ1-1; the D is unclear. Germline CDR1 is MNHEY and CDR2 is SVGAGI. The length of the CDR3 is 13 residues. V lost 2 bases and J 3 bases, leaving 7 bases between the germline ends. The CDR3 protein is CASSYLPDTEAFF. CDR3 DNA sequence: TGTGCCAGCAGTTACCTACCCGACACTGAAGCTTTCTTT.

The chain carries TRBV18 and TRBJ1-1, with TRBD1 matching 11 bases. Trimming removed 6 bases from V and 3 bases from J; junction bases left unmatched: 6. The CDR3 has 15 residues. Germline V gives CDR1 KGHSH, CDR2 LQKENI. The DNA of the CDR3 is TGTGCCAGCTCGAGGACAGGGGGCGCGGACACTGAAGCTTTCTTT. Residues: CASSRTGGADTEAFF.

The rearrangement links TRBV19 to TRBJ2-5; 7 nucleotides agree with TRBD2. The germline CDR1 and CDR2 sequences are LNHDA and SQIVND (reference sequence). Germline trimming cut 4 bases from V and 5 bases from J; bases unmatched to any gene: 7. This CDR3 contains 14 residues. CDR3 in DNA: TGTGCCAGTAGTACCGGATGGGGGGGTGAGACCCAGTACTTC. Translated: CASSTGWGGETQYF.

The rearrangement joins TRBV6-4 to TRBJ2-2; a possible D gene is TRBD1 (5 bases). This CDR3 region has 16 residues. The V gene's germline CDR1 is MRHNA and CDR2 SNTAGT. Trimming shortened V by 3 bases and J by 5 bases, and 16 bases separated the two germline ends. In DNA, the CDR3 is TGTGCCAGCAGTGAAGGCAGGGCCCGCGGAACCGGGGAGCTGTTTTTT. Amino acid sequence: CASSEGRARGTGELFF.

The rearrangement joins TRBV5-4 to TRBJ2-3; 8 nucleotides line up with TRBD2. CDR3 length equals 15 residues. The germline V gene encodes CDR1 SGHNT and CDR2 YYREEE (reference sequence). J gave up 5 bases and V 0 bases, and 5 bases lay outside the gene matches. CDR3 nucleotides: TGTGCCAGCAGCTTGGACGGGGGGGCCGGAGATACGCAGTATTTT. Translation: CASSLDGGAGDTQYF.

The chain joins TRBV30 to TRBJ2-5, with TRBD1 identical over 8 bases. The assigned J gene may be wrong: the sequence end matches TRBJ2-7 better. CDR3 length: 14 residues. Germline V gives CDR1 GTSNPN, CDR2 SVGIG (reference sequence). The CDR3: CAWKAGGISYEQYF. CDR3 nucleotide sequence: TGTGCCTGGAAGGCAGGGGGCATCTCCTACGAGCAGTACTTC.

The chain uses TRBV6-5 and TRBJ1-1, with D perhaps TRBD1 (6 bases). The ends were cut back, 0 bases at V and 1 base at J, with 12 bases in the middle. CDR1 is MNHEY and CDR2 is SVGAGI in the germline V gene. The CDR3 consists of 16 residues. DNA for the CDR3: TGTGCCAGCAGTTACTCCCCCTCGACAGGGAACACTGAAGCTTTCTTT. Amino acids: CASSYSPSTGNTEAFF.

The chain combines TRBV7-2 with TRBJ1-6; D might be TRBD1 (6 bases). CDR1 and CDR2 (germline): SGHTA, FQGNSA. There are 16 residues in the CDR3. Trimming stripped 4 bases from V and 9 bases from J, with 19 bases between. CDR3 DNA sequence: TGTGCCAGCAGCTCGGGAGGGGGGGATCGATCTTCACCCCTCCACTTT. This encodes CASSSGGGDRSSPLHF.

This clone was recorded a few times. The chain recombines TRBV2 with TRBJ1-3, with 7 nucleotides matching TRBD1. V trimming: 3 bases; J trimming: 6 bases; junction bases outside the gene matches: 2. Germline assignment: CDR1 SNHLY and CDR2 FYNNEI. The CDR3 consists of 13 residues. CDR3 sequence (DNA): TGTGCCAGCAGTGAGGGGACAGAAAACACCATATATTTT. Residues: CASSEGTENTIYF.

Worth noting for this clone: Other DNA sequences within the sample encode an identical CDR3. The chain uses TRBV19 and TRBJ2-2, with a possible D match to TRBD1 (6 bases). Trimming removed 5 bases at V and 4 bases at J, with 11 bases between. The CDR3 consists of 14 residues. The V gene's germline CDR1 is LNHDA and CDR2 SQIVND (reference sequence). Written as DNA, the CDR3 is TGTGCCAGTAGTTCCGCAGGGGTCACCGGGGAGCTGTTTTTT. Amino acid sequence: CASSSAGVTGELFF.

This chain uses TRBV28 with TRBJ2-5; 11 positions agree with TRBD2. The CDR3 is 17 amino acids. Germline CDR1 reads MDHEN; CDR2 reads SYDVKM. Losses at the gene ends were 2 bases for V and 2 bases for J; bases not matched to a gene: 7. In nucleotides, the CDR3 is TGTGCCAGCAGTTTACTCCGGACTAGCGGGTTTCAAGAGACCCAGTACTTC. Translated: CASSLLRTSGFQETQYF.

The chain carries TRBV7-9 and TRBJ2-1, with TRBD1 matching over 8 bases. Germline trimming cut 7 bases from V and 4 bases from J; bases unmatched to any gene: 9. This CDR3 has 15 amino acids. Per germline, CDR1 SEHNR and CDR2 FQNEAQ (reference sequence). CDR3 sequence: CASIIWTGPYNEQFF. The CDR3 nucleotides are TGTGCCAGCATTATATGGACAGGGCCTTACAATGAGCAGTTCTTC.

The chain joins TRBV4-1 to TRBJ2-1; 11 bases align to TRBD2. Trimming cost V 4 bases and J 2 bases; bases outside gene matches: 4. CDR1 and CDR2 (germline): MGHRA, YSYEKL. The CDR3 covers 16 residues. The CDR3 sequence: CASSPGLAGAYNEQFF. The CDR3 DNA sequence: TGCGCCAGCAGCCCAGGACTAGCGGGTGCCTACAATGAGCAGTTCTTC.

This chain links TRBV30 with TRBJ1-2, with D tentatively TRBD1 (6 bases). CDR1 and CDR2 from the germline V gene are GTSNPN and SVGIG (reference sequence). The V end lost 8 bases, the J end lost 9 bases, and 19 bases lay between the germline ends. This CDR3 has 12 residues. DNA for the CDR3: TGTGCCCTTCTTACGGGACAAACCTGCTACACCTTC. Translating it yields CALLTGQTCYTF.

The chain joins TRBV2 to TRBJ2-1, with D possibly being TRBD2 (8 bases). Per the germline V gene, CDR1 is SNHLY and CDR2 is FYNNEI. Trimming stripped 6 bases from V and 1 base from J, with 16 bases between. The CDR3 extends over 16 amino acids. The CDR3 region is CASRVTGTRSYNEQFF. The CDR3 coding sequence is TGTGCCAGCAGGGTGACAGGGACTAGGTCCTACAATGAGCAGTTCTTC.